This T cell receptor (beta chain) was sequenced during a study of CD8+ T cells in alopecia areata. Looking at the study overall: Each day, treated patients took oral tofacitinib twice, at 5 to 10 mg per dose.

Extraction and reverse transcription of RNA yielded cDNA as the sequencing template. Clones were read by immunoSEQ multiplex PCR, and TCRdb kept only the in-frame ones, dropping some. The table has 110,000 or so clones, less than 60% seen once. Treatment meaning: oral pan-JAK inhibitor, 5-10 mg twice daily. Trimming stripped 8 bases from V and 1 base from J, with 11 bases between. CDR3 length: 12 residues. Germline loops: CDR1 SQVTM, CDR2 ANQGSEA. Broader study findings: While tofacitinib was given, many expanded lesional clones persisted in scalp and blood. Lesional tissue from the scalp (especially in alopecia totalis/universalis) showed higher clonality than normal scalp.

Turning to this clone: The antigen is undetermined.

The sequence came from a human donor with alopecia areata. The genes are TRBV29-1 and TRBJ2-5; possibly TRBD2 for D (5 bases). This sample comprised CD4+ T cells sorted from blood, obtained at week 24, from a patient treated with tofacitinib. CDR3 sequence (DNA): TGCAGCTTCACCGGGGTCCAAGAGACCCAGTACTTC. Translating it yields CSFTGVQETQYF.